This entry describes one T cell receptor (beta chain). This sample is drawn from a study of blood T cell repertoires in COVID-19. Study details: Acute and convalescent COVID-19 samples came from the United States, Italy and Spain. PBMCs, B-cell-depleted T cells, or T cells were the source of the cDNA or gDNA that made up the material.

As handled by the study authors: Nucleated cell number was recorded as an estimate derived from reference gene primer amplification. TCRdb's table, derived via immunoSEQ multiplex PCR, lists solely in-frame clones and lacks some. D and trimming come from the DNA, and the V and J calls and clone size come from that table. The profile shows fewer than 200,000 clones, about four fifths of them singletons. The sample consisted of PBMCs or T cells enriched from blood (not recorded which). The source of this sequence is a woman between 50 and 59 years old in a cohort exposed to, infected with or recovered from COVID-19 (not recorded which).

CDR3 in amino acids: CASSQGKLAGDIDTQYF. CDR3 nucleotide sequence: TGTGCCAGCAGCCAAGGAAAACTAGCGGGAGATATAGATACGCAGTATTTT. This rearrangement joins TRBV3-1 (or the pseudogene TRBV3-2) to TRBJ2-3; TRBD2 matches 11 bases. The CDR3 runs 17 residues. Germline CDR1 is LGHDT and CDR2 is YNNKEL (reference sequence). The J segment lost 5 bases and the V segment lost 1 base, leaving 8 bases of the junction unmatched.